These 20 T cell receptor beta chains originate from one sample sequenced in a study of blood T cell repertoires in COVID-19. Measured with immunoSEQ multiplex PCR; TCRdb has only the in-frame clones, and not every one. The table records 110,000 or so clones, 85% to 90% of them present only once. The sequencing sample was made of peripheral blood. The receptor source for this set is a human donor with acute or convalescent COVID-19. The donor label of this sample is uncertain.

The chain couples TRBV25-1 to TRBJ1-2; TRBD1 agrees at 7 bases. The V segment lost 6 bases and the J segment 1 base; nucleotides outside the gene matches: 5. CDR1 and CDR2 (germline): MGHDK, SYGVNS. This CDR3 contains 14 residues. CDR3 DNA: TGTGCCAGCAGCCGGGACAGCTTTAACTATGGCTACACCTTC. Translated, it gives CASSRDSFNYGYTF.

This chain links TRBV5-6 with TRBJ1-6, with D possibly TRBD1 on 6 matching bases. CDR3 length: 15 amino acids. CDR1 and CDR2 (germline): SGHDT, YYEEEE. V lost 3 bases and J 12 bases, leaving 19 bases between the germline ends. CDR3 amino acids: CASSYEYRDPLPLHF. The CDR3 DNA sequence: TGTGCCAGCAGCTACGAATACAGGGACCCATTACCCCTCCACTTT. Looking up the rest from reference TRBV5-6 and TRBJ1-6 gives the full variable domain: DAGVTQSPTHLIKTRGQQVTLRCSPKSGHDTVSWYQQALGQGPQFIFQYYEEEERQRGNFPDRFSGHQFPNYSSELNVNALLLGDSALYLCASSYEYRDPLPLHFGNGTRLTVT.

The chain combines TRBV20-1 with TRBJ2-1; 10 bases fit TRBD1. The V gene end was trimmed by 3 bases and the J gene end by 9 bases; junction bases not matched to a gene: 11. Germline values: CDR1 DFQATT, CDR2 SNEGSKA (reference sequence). The CDR3 sequence is 15 residues long. The chain's CDR3 is CSASSWDRGAGEQFF. CDR3 nucleotides: TGCAGTGCTAGTTCTTGGGACAGGGGCGCTGGTGAGCAGTTCTTC.

CDR3 residues: CAISRLAGADTGTQYF. In nucleotides, the CDR3 is TGTGCCATCAGCCGACTAGCGGGCGCCGATACGGGGACCCAGTACTTC. The chain carries TRBV10-3 and TRBJ2-5; 10 nucleotides agree with TRBD2. CDR1 ENHRY and CDR2 SYGVKD come from the germline V gene. V lost 6 bases to trimming and J lost 7 bases; unmatched junction nucleotides: 14. The CDR3 is 16 amino acids.

The V gene is TRBV6-5, the J gene TRBJ1-4; 8 bases align to TRBD1. The CDR3 runs to 15 residues. J lost 2 bases, V lost 8 bases, and 7 bases had no gene match. Germline V lookup: CDR1 MNHEY, CDR2 SVGAGI. The CDR3 region is CASGNRGITNEKLFF. CDR3 coding DNA: TGTGCCAGCGGTAACAGGGGGATCACTAATGAAAAACTGTTTTTT.

The gene calls are TRBV6-2 or TRBV6-3 and TRBJ1-2; 7 nucleotides match TRBD1. In germline, CDR1 is MNHEY, CDR2 SVGEGT. This CDR3 has 16 residues. Trimming removed 6 bases from V and 1 base from J; junction bases left unmatched: 11. CDR3 sequence: CASSHYGTASNYGYTF. The CDR3 region has the DNA TGTGCCAGCAGCCACTACGGGACAGCGAGTAACTATGGCTACACCTTC.

This clone occurred once. This chain connects TRBV5-6 to TRBJ2-6; D is unclear. V was trimmed by 1 base and J by 0 bases, leaving 8 bases between them. The length of the CDR3 is 16 residues. The germline gives CDR1 SGHDT, CDR2 YYEEEE. The CDR3 reads CASSLLSVSGANVLTF. The CDR3 coding sequence is TGTGCCAGCAGCTTGTTATCCGTCTCTGGGGCCAACGTCCTGACTTTC.

The rearrangement links TRBV7-9 to TRBJ1-1; unclear D gene. The V gene lost 0 bases and the J gene lost 0 bases, with 5 bases spanning the gap. Per the germline V gene, CDR1 is SEHNR and CDR2 is FQNEAQ (reference sequence). The CDR3 loop spans 14 amino acids. CDR3 nucleotides: TGTGCCAGCAGCTTAGCGCGGGTGAACACTGAAGCTTTCTTT. This encodes CASSLARVNTEAFF. The full variable domain, with the rest looked up from reference TRBV7-9 and TRBJ1-1, is DTGVSQNPRHKITKRGQNVTFRCDPISEHNRLYWYRQTLGQGPEFLTYFQNEAQLEKSRLLSDRFSAERPKGSFSTLEIQRTEQGDSAMYLCASSLARVNTEAFFGQGTRLTVV.

This chain joins TRBV12-3 or TRBV12-4 and TRBJ2-5; D perhaps matches TRBD1 (5 bases). The CDR3 length is 12 residues. Trimming shortened V by 6 bases and J by 1 base, and 6 bases separated the two germline ends. CDR3 DNA sequence: TGTGCCAGCAGGGACACCCAAGAGACCCAGTACTTC. It yields the protein CASRDTQETQYF.

The CDR3 loop is CASSYTGNQPQHF. As DNA, the CDR3 is TGTGCCAGCAGTTATACAGGGAATCAGCCCCAGCATTTT. The chain links TRBV6-2 or TRBV6-3 to TRBJ1-5, with D tentatively TRBD1 (6 bases). This CDR3 has 13 amino acids. Germline assignment: CDR1 MNHEY and CDR2 SVGEGT. V shed 3 bases and J shed 4 bases, with 7 bases lying between them.

V is TRBV15 and J is TRBJ1-6; 8 bases fit TRBD1. The germline CDR1 and CDR2 sequences are LNHNV and YYDKDF (reference sequence). The junction had 10 bases not matched to a gene; V was cut back by 6 bases and J by 3 bases. The CDR3 covers 17 residues. CDR3 DNA: TGTGCCACCAGACCGACGGGGACAGGCATCTATAATTCACCCCTCCACTTT. Protein product: CATRPTGTGIYNSPLHF.

The chain carries TRBV7-2 and TRBJ1-1; D unclear. The germline V gene encodes CDR1 SGHTA and CDR2 FQGNSA. V lost 2 bases and J 7 bases, leaving 11 bases between the germline ends. CDR3 length: 13 amino acids. The CDR3 DNA is TGTGCCAGCAGCTTATACACACCTGATGAAGCTTTCTTT. It encodes CASSLYTPDEAFF.

This sequence joins TRBV6-1 and TRBJ1-1; 7 bases fit TRBD1. Germline V CDR1 and CDR2: MNHNS, SASEGT. J lost 2 bases, V lost 6 bases, and 15 bases had no gene match. The CDR3 length is 17 residues. CDR3: CASREQGSAFLNTEAFF. Here the CDR3 DNA reads TGTGCCAGCAGAGAACAGGGGTCGGCGTTTTTAAACACTGAAGCTTTCTTT.

The rearrangement joins TRBV28 to TRBJ1-2; D gene ambiguous. The germline CDR1 and CDR2 sequences are MDHEN and SYDVKM. V lost 7 bases and J 8 bases, leaving 14 bases between the germline ends. CDR3 length: 12 residues. For the CDR3, the DNA is TGTGCCAGCACGGCCCCCGGGAAGGGCTACACCTTC. Translation: CASTAPGKGYTF.

V is TRBV27 and J is TRBJ1-2; TRBD1 agrees at 9 bases. Germline CDR1 MNHEY, CDR2 SMNVEV (reference sequence). Trimming took 6 bases from V and 2 from J; bases not matched to a gene: 1. The CDR3 runs to 13 residues. For the CDR3, the DNA is TGTGCCAGCAGGGGGACAGGGAACTATGGCTACACCTTC. This gives the protein CASRGTGNYGYTF.

CDR3 sequence reads: CASSRTGGADYGYTF. The CDR3 bases are TGCGCCAGCAGCCGTACGGGGGGCGCCGACTATGGCTACACCTTC. This chain connects TRBV4-1 to TRBJ1-2; TRBD1 might be the D (6 bases). The ends were cut back, 4 bases at V and 3 bases at J, with 15 bases in the middle. CDR1 is MGHRA and CDR2 is YSYEKL in the germline V gene. The CDR3 runs 15 residues.

This clone was observed a single time. This chain joins TRBV20-1 and TRBJ2-7; 8 bases map to TRBD1. This CDR3 is built from 14 residues. The V segment lost 3 bases and the J segment 2 bases; nucleotides outside the gene matches: 6. Germline CDR1 and CDR2: DFQATT and SNEGSKA (reference sequence). CDR3 sequence reads: CSASPGTGTYEQYF. The CDR3 DNA reads as TGCAGTGCTAGTCCCGGGACAGGAACCTACGAGCAGTACTTC.

The chain recombines TRBV2 with TRBJ1-5, with D unresolved. Germline CDR1 and CDR2: SNHLY and FYNNEI. This CDR3 has 14 amino acids. V was cut by 4 bases and J by 2 bases, with 9 bases left in between. The CDR3 here is CASSATGGNQPQHF. For the CDR3, the DNA is TGTGCCAGCAGTGCCACGGGAGGCAATCAGCCCCAGCATTTT.

The V and J genes are TRBV6-5 and TRBJ2-7, with 8 nucleotides matching TRBD1. Losses at the gene ends were 0 bases for V and 4 bases for J; bases not matched to a gene: 8. The germline CDR1 and CDR2 sequences are MNHEY and SVGAGI. This CDR3 comprises 16 residues. The CDR3 DNA reads TGTGCCAGCAGTTACTCGTTCGGGACAGGCCTTTACGAGCAGTACTTC. Protein: CASSYSFGTGLYEQYF.

The CDR3 protein is CASSEEPGGGSGRAKFF. Written as DNA, the CDR3 is TGTGCCAGCAGTGAAGAGCCGGGAGGGGGTAGCGGGAGGGCGAAGTTCTTC. V and J are TRBV2 and TRBJ2-1; the match to TRBD2 covers 11 bases. J gave up 14 bases and V 1 base, and 16 bases lay outside the gene matches. This CDR3 region has 17 residues. CDR1 SNHLY and CDR2 FYNNEI come from the germline V gene.